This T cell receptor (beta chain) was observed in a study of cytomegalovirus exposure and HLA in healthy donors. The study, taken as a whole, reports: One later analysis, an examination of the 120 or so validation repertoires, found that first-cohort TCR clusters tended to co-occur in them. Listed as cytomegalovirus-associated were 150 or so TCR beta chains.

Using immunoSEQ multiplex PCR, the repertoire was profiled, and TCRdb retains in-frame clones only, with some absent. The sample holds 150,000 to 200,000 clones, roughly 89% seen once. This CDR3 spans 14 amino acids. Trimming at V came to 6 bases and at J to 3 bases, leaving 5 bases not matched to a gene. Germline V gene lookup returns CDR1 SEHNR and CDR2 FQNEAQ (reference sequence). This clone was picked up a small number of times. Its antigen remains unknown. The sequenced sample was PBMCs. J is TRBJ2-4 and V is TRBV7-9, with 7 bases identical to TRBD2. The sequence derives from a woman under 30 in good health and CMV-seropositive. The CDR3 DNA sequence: TGTGCCAGCAGTGCAGCGGGGATCAAAAACATTCAGTACTTC. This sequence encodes CASSAAGIKNIQYF. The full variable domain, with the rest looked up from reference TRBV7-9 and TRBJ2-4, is DTGVSQNPRHKITKRGQNVTFRCDPISEHNRLYWYRQTLGQGPEFLTYFQNEAQLEKSRLLSDRFSAERPKGSFSTLEIQRTEQGDSAMYLCASSAAGIKNIQYFGAGTRLSVL.